This TCR beta chain was sequenced in a study of blood T cell repertoires in COVID-19. The repertoire was sequenced with immunoSEQ multiplex PCR; TCRdb's copy has only in-frame clones and lacks some. The table shows around 220,000 clones, with around 86% occurring only once. CDR3 length equals 13 residues. Germline CDR1 is MNHEY and CDR2 is SVGAGI. The trim removed 4 bases at V and 8 bases at J, leaving 5 bases unmatched. This clone has a handful of counts. The chain uses TRBV6-5 and TRBJ1-1; 9 bases match TRBD1. Material for sequencing was peripheral blood. The sequence was obtained from a woman older than 75 with COVID-19, enrolled during active disease. The CDR3 coding sequence is TGTGCCAGCAGTTCGAGCGGGACAGGGGAAGCTTTCTTT. Translated: CASSSSGTGEAFF.